One TCR beta chain is described in this entry. This sample is drawn from a study of blood T cell repertoires in COVID-19. About the research overall: Some COVID-19 samples were acute and others convalescent; all came from the United States, Italy and Spain. T cells, B-cell-depleted T cells, or PBMCs provided the cDNA or gDNA that served as material.

Seattle patient enrollment occurred during active infection, with longitudinal follow-up thereafter. Per the authors' pipeline: Researchers report that nucleated cell counts were estimated from reference gene primer amplification. Sequencing was performed with immunoSEQ multiplex PCR; in TCRdb, only in-frame clones are kept and a portion is missing. V, J and clone size reflect that table, while D and trimming were determined from the DNA. Among under 200,000 clones listed, about 85% were seen once. The sequence derives from a woman in her thirties or forties with COVID-19, enrolled during active disease. The sequenced sample consisted of peripheral blood.

Here the CDR3 reads CASSSGVTGSNEKLFF. In DNA form, the CDR3 reads TGTGCCAGCAGCTCGGGCGTGACAGGGTCTAATGAAAAACTGTTTTTT. V and J are TRBV7-9 and TRBJ1-4; 7 bases align to TRBD1. CDR3 length: 16 residues. Germline V gene data show CDR1 as SEHNR and CDR2 as FQNEAQ (reference sequence). The V and J ends lost 4 bases and 3 bases, in that order; junction bases with no gene match: 8.